The clone carrying this T cell receptor (beta chain) was seen a few times. The data belong to a study of blood T cell repertoires in COVID-19. For the study at large: The United States, Italy and Spain were the sources of the acute and convalescent COVID-19 samples. The analysed material was cDNA or gDNA that came from T cells, B-cell-depleted T cells, or PBMCs.

V lost 3 bases to trimming and J lost 8 bases, with 5 bases between them. Per germline, CDR1 SNHLY and CDR2 FYNNEI. The CDR3 extends over 11 amino acids. In the authors' workflow: Scientists estimated how many nucleated cells there were by amplifying reference gene primers. Sequencing was performed with immunoSEQ multiplex PCR; in TCRdb, only in-frame clones are kept and a portion is missing. The D gene and trimming were derived from the DNA, and the V and J assignments and clone size from that table. The table lists some 120,000 clones, 80% to 90% of them singletons. This rearrangement joins TRBV2 to TRBJ2-1; D is unresolved. Sample: peripheral blood. This receptor was identified in a woman aged 55-75 years with acute or convalescent COVID-19. This CDR3 reads CASSESDEQFF. CDR3 nucleotides: TGTGCCAGCAGTGAGTCGGATGAGCAGTTCTTC.